This passage covers 9 T cell receptor beta chains from one sample sequenced in a study of regulatory T cells in long-lasting Graves disease. Arm-PCR of CDR3 regions and iRepertoire HTBI primers were the basis on which TCR beta libraries were built. MiXCR, applied by TCRdb to the multiplex PCR reads, yields one record per CDR3 protein. The sample includes 350,000 to 450,000 distinct CDR3 sequences, roughly 23% seen only once; the top ten take approximately 15%. Time point denoted: persistent/refractory GD, antithyroid drugs over 5 years with positive TRAb. Construction of the TCR library relied on RNA isolated from PBMCs. Sample: peripheral blood mononuclear cells (PBMCs), taken when the disease was refractory, from a patient treated with antithyroid drugs. These receptor sequences come from a female donor with Graves disease.

This clonotype was found many times. The rearrangement links TRBV7-9 to TRBJ2-5; tentatively, D is TRBD1 or TRBD2 (5 bases each). The germline CDR1 and CDR2 sequences are SEHNR and FQNEAQ (reference sequence). The CDR3 has 14 residues. V dropped 5 bases and J dropped 5 bases, with 15 bases sitting between them. The CDR3 region is CASSVTGTRETQYF. The CDR3 DNA sequence: TGTGCCAGCAGCGTAACCGGGACCCGGGAGACCCAGTACTTC.

This clonotype was found a few times. CDR3 amino acids: CSASKSFGDNSPLHF. The CDR3 nucleotides are TGCAGTGCCAGTAAATCCTTCGGGGATAATTCACCCCTCCACTTT. V gene TRBV20-1 combines with J gene TRBJ1-6; D not resolved. CDR1 is DFQATT, CDR2 SNEGSKA, per germline (reference sequence). V lost 6 bases, J lost 5 bases, and 17 bases lay in between. The CDR3 sequence is 15 residues long.

This clonotype was detected ten times or more. The genes are TRBV6-1 and TRBJ1-5, with TRBD1 matching 9 bases. This CDR3 has 18 amino acids. V lost 3 bases, J lost 2 bases, and 11 bases stayed unmatched. Germline assignment: CDR1 MNHNS and CDR2 SASEGT. In DNA form, the CDR3 reads TGTGCCAGCAGTGAGGTGGTGGACAGGGGAGTCGGCAATCAGCCCCAGCATTTT. Residues: CASSEVVDRGVGNQPQHF.

There are many counts of this clonotype. V usage is TRBV15 and J usage is TRBJ1-2; TRBD1 aligns across 7 bases. V shed 2 bases and J 6 bases; nucleotides not matched to a gene: 9. This CDR3 has 15 residues. The V gene's germline CDR1 is LNHNV and CDR2 YYDKDF (reference sequence). CDR3 amino acids: CATSRKEGALDGYTF. DNA of the CDR3: TGTGCCACCAGCAGAAAAGAGGGGGCATTGGATGGCTACACCTTC.

This chain connects TRBV4-1 to TRBJ2-1; possible D gene TRBD2, 6 bases. Germline-derived CDR1 and CDR2 are MGHRA and YSYEKL. The CDR3 spans 15 residues. V gave up 4 bases and J gave up 4 bases, with 14 bases separating them. The DNA of the CDR3 is TGCGCCAGCAGCCCCGGGGCTAGCGTGTACAATGAGCAGTTCTTC. Translation gives CASSPGASVYNEQFF.

This clonotype has a count of ten or more. The rearrangement links TRBV2 to TRBJ2-7; weak D call: TRBD1 (5 bases). V gave up 3 bases and J gave up 0 bases, with 6 bases separating them. CDR1 is SNHLY, CDR2 FYNNEI, per germline. The CDR3 runs 13 residues. CDR3 region: CASSDRVSYEQYF. CDR3 bases: TGTGCCAGCAGTGACAGGGTCTCCTACGAGCAGTACTTC.

This clonotype came up many times. The chain uses TRBV12-3 or TRBV12-4 and TRBJ2-2; D ambiguous. The CDR3 sequence is 12 residues long. V lost 3 bases to trimming and J lost 7 bases, with 6 bases between them. The CDR3 here is CASSFSYGELFF. The CDR3 DNA follows: TGTGCCAGCAGTTTCTCCTACGGGGAGCTGTTTTTT.

This clonotype was seen more than once but under ten times. This chain uses TRBV29-1 with TRBJ2-7; perhaps TRBD1 as D (6 bases). Germline V CDR1 and CDR2: SQVTM, ANQGSEA. This CDR3 contains 17 residues. V lost 4 bases to trimming and J lost 0 bases, with 22 bases between them. The CDR3 nucleotides are TGCAGCGTTGCTTCGTGGTTGATGGGGACATTCTCCTACGAGCAGTACTTC. This gives the protein CSVASWLMGTFSYEQYF.

In its sample, this clonotype was seen many times. This chain joins TRBV9 and TRBJ1-1; D is unresolved. Germline V gives CDR1 SGDLS, CDR2 YYNGEE. CDR3 size: 13 residues. V lost 5 bases to trimming and J lost 2 bases, with 10 bases between them. The CDR3: CASSVLGNTEAFF. In DNA, the CDR3 is TGTGCCAGCAGTGTTTTGGGAAACACTGAAGCTTTCTTT.